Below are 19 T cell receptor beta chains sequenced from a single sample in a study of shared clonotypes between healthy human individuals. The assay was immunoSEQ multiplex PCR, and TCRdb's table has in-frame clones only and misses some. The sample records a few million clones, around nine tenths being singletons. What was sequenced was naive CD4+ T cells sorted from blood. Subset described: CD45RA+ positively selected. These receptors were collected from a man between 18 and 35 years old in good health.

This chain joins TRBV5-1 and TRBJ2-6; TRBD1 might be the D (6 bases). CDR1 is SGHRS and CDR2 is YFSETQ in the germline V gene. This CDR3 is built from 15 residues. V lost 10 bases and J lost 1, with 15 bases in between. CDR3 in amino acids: CASETGPSGANVLTF. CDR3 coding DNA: TGCGCCTCTGAGACAGGCCCGTCTGGGGCCAACGTCCTGACTTTC.

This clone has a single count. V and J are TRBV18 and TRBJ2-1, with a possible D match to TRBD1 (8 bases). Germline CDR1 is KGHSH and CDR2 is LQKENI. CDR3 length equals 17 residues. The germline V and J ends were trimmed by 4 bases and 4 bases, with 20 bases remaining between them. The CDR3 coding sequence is TGTGCCAGCTCACTATCTACAGGGGGGGTTTCATACAATGAGCAGTTCTTC. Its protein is CASSLSTGGVSYNEQFF.

The CDR3 DNA sequence: TGCGCCAGCAGCCAAGAACTCGCATTCGCAGATACGCAGTATTTT. This translates into CASSQELAFADTQYF. V and J are TRBV4-3 and TRBJ2-3; D gene uncertain. This CDR3 is built from 15 residues. Germline CDR1 reads LGHNA; CDR2 reads YSLEER. Deletions cut 0 bases from V and 4 bases from J, with 11 bases between.

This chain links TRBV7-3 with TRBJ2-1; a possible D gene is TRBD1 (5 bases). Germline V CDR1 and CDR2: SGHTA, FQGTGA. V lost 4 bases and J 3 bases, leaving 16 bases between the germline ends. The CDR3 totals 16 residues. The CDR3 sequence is CASSSRGRVRYNEQFF. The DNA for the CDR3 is TGTGCCAGCAGCTCTAGGGGCAGGGTTCGCTACAATGAGCAGTTCTTC. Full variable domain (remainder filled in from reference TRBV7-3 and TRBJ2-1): GAGVSQTPSNKVTEKGKYVELRCDPISGHTALYWYRQSLGQGPEFLIYFQGTGAADDSGLPNDRFFAVRPEGSVSTLKIQRTERGDSAVYLCASSSRGRVRYNEQFFGPGTRLTVL.

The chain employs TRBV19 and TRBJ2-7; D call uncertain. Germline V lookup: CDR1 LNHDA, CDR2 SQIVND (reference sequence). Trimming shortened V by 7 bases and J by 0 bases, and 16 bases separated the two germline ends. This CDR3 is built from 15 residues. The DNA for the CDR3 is TGTGCCAGTATTAGCTGGGCCGATAGCTCCTACGAGCAGTACTTC. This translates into CASISWADSSYEQYF.

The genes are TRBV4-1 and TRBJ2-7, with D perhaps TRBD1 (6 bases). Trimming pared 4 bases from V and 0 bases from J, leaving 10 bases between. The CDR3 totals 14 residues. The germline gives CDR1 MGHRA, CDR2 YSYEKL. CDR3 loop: CASSLRTVSYEQYF. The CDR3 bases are TGCGCCAGCAGCCTCCGGACAGTCTCCTACGAGCAGTACTTC.

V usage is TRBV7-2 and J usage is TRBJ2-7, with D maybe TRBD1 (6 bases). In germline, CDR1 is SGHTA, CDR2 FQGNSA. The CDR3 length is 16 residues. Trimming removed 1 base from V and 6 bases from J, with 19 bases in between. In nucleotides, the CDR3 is TGTGCCAGCAGCTTAGACTTAATGATGGGACACGTCGAGCAGTACTTC. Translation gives CASSLDLMMGHVEQYF.

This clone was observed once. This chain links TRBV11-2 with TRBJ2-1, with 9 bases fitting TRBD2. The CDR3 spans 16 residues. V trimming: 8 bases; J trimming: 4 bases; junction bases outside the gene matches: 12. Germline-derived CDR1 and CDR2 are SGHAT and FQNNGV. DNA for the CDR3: TGTGCCAGCTCCCGGGCTAGCGGGGTATCTTACAATGAGCAGTTCTTC. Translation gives CASSRASGVSYNEQFF. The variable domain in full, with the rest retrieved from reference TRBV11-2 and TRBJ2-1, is EAGVAQSPRYKIIEKRQSVAFWCNPISGHATLYWYQQILGQGPKLLIQFQNNGVVDDSQLPKDRFSAERLKGVDSTLKIQPAKLEDSAVYLCASSRASGVSYNEQFFGPGTRLTVL.

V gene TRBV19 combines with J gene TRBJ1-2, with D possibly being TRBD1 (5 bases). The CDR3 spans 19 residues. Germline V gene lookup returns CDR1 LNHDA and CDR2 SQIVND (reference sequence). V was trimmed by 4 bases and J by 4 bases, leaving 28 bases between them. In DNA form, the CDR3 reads TGTGCCAGTAGTAGAGCATCAGGGTCCGCCCGACGAGGACTCTATGGCTACACCTTC. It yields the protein CASSRASGSARRGLYGYTF.

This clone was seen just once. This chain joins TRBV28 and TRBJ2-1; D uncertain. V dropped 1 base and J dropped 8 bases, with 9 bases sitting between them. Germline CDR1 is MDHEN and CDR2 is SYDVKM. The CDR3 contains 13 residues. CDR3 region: CASSLLKEYEQFF. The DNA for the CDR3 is TGTGCCAGCAGTTTATTGAAGGAGTATGAGCAGTTCTTC.

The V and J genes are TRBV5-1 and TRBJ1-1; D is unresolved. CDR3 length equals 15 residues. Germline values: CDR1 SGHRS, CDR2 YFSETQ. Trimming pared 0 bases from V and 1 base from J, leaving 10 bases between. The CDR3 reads CASSLGPVWNTEAFF. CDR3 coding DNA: TGCGCCAGCAGCTTGGGCCCTGTTTGGAACACTGAAGCTTTCTTT.

The CDR3 region is CASSLSNTGELFF. The CDR3 DNA is TGTGCCAGCAGTTTATCGAACACCGGGGAGCTGTTTTTT. The chain combines TRBV27 with TRBJ2-2, with unresolved D. The CDR3 sequence is 13 residues long. Per the germline V gene, CDR1 is MNHEY and CDR2 is SMNVEV (reference sequence). Trimming took off 0 bases at V and 1 base at J, with 0 bases between the two ends.

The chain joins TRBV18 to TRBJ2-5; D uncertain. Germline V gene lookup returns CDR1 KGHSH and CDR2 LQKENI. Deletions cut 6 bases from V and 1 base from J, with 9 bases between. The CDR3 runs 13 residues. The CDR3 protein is CASSPYPQETQYF. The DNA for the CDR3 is TGTGCCAGCTCGCCCTATCCCCAAGAGACCCAGTACTTC.

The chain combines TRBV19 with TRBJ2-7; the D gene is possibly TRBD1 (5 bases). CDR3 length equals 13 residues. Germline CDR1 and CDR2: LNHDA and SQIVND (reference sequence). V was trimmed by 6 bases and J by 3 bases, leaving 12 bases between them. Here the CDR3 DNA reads TGTGCCAGTAGGAACGACAGAAACTACGAGCAGTACTTC. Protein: CASRNDRNYEQYF.

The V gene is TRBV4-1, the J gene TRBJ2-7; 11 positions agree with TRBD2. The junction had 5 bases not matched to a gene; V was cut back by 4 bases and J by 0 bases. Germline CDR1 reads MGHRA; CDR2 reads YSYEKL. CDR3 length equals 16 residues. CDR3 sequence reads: CASSRTGTSGSYEQYF. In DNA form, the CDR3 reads TGCGCCAGCAGCCGGACGGGGACTAGCGGCTCCTACGAGCAGTACTTC.

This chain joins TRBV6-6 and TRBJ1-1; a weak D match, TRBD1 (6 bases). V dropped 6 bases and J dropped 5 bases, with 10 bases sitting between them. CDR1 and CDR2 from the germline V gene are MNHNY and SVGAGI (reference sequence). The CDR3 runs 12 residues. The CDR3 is CASSTGWTEAFF. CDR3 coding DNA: TGTGCCAGCAGCACAGGGTGGACTGAAGCTTTCTTT.

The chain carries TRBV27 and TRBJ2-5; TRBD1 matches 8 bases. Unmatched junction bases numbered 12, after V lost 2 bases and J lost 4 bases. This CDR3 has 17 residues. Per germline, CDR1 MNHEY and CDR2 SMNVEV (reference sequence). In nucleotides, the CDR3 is TGTGCCAGCAGTTTAATAGGTCTGGGGGACAGGTCAGAGACCCAGTACTTC. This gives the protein CASSLIGLGDRSETQYF.

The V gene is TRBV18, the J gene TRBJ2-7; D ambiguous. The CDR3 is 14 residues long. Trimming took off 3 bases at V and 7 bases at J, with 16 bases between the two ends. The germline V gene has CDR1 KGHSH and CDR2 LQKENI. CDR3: CASSPQNKVGEQYF. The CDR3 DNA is TGTGCCAGCTCACCGCAGAATAAGGTGGGGGAGCAGTACTTC.

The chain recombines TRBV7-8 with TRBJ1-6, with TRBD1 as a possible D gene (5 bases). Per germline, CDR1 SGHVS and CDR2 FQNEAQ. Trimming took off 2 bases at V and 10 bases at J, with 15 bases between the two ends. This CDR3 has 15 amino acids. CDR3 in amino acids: CASSLSGISGSPLHF. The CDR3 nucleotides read TGTGCCAGCAGCTTATCAGGGATTTCTGGGTCACCCCTCCACTTT.